This TCR beta chain was documented in a study of vaccination and CD4 T cells after COVID-19. Sample treatment: roughly ten-day PBMC culture with coronavirus spike peptide pools or control peptides (ViraFEST assay). Cultured CD4+ T cell DNA underwent sequencing with the Oncomine TCR Beta short-read assay. In TCRdb, the PCR reads were re-called with MiXCR into one record per CDR3 protein. The sample holds 8,500 to 13,000 distinct CDR3 sequences, 45% to 60% seen once. Trimming cost V 7 bases and J 1 base, with 14 bases left between them. Germline values: CDR1 SNHLY, CDR2 FYNNEI. CDR3 size: 15 residues. This clonotype was observed once. Its antigen is still unknown.

This TCR was recovered from a human donor who had recovered from COVID-19. Sequencing used CD4+ T cells from blood, cultured in vitro. The rearrangement uses TRBV2 and TRBJ1-5, with no clear D. The CDR3 reads CASTPGPGSNQPQHF. The DNA for the CDR3 is TGTGCCAGCACCCCGGGCCCGGGAAGCAATCAGCCCCAGCATTTT. Variable domain in full (rest from reference TRBV2 and TRBJ1-5): EPEVTQTPSHQVTQMGQEVILRCVPISNHLYFYWYRQILGQKVEFLVSFYNNEISEKSEIFDDQFSVERPDGSNFTLKIRSTKLEDSAMYFCASTPGPGSNQPQHFGDGTRLSIL.